A selection of T cell receptor beta chains follows, all from one sample in a study of blood T cell repertoires in COVID-19. This table comes from immunoSEQ multiplex PCR, and its TCRdb copy is limited to in-frame clones, with some not included. Altogether 85,000 to 130,000 clones are present, roughly 82% being singletons, with the ten largest covering roughly 5%. Sample: peripheral blood. These receptors all stem from a man between 60 and 75 years old with acute or convalescent COVID-19. Each CDR3 is given with its conserved first and last residue. Each record gives: D gene, V gene, J gene, clone size, CDR3 DNA, CDR3 protein. The D gene is left open where the match is weak. Rows may omit the clone size; those that give it use once, few, many or a size class.

-	TRBV14	TRBJ2-7	-	TGTGCCAGCAGCCAAGACTTGGGAAAGGGCTTTGCGGGTGGGGACTACGAGCAGTACTTC	CASSQDLGKGFAGGDYEQYF
-	TRBV9	TRBJ2-1	-	TGTGCCAGCAGCGTAACAGTCGGTTCCTACAATGAGCAGTTCTTC	CASSVTVGSYNEQFF
-	TRBV5-6	TRBJ1-5	-	TGTGCCAGCAGCCGCCGCGGCCTTTTCCAGCCCCAGCATTTT	CASSRRGLFQPQHF
-	TRBV6-5	TRBJ2-5	-	TGTGCCAGCAGTTACTCGAATGAGAAGACCCAGTACTTC	CASSYSNEKTQYF
-	TRBV27	TRBJ1-1	once	TGTGCCAGCAGTCCAGCGGGGTCGAGTCCTCGGGCTTTCTTT	CASSPAGSSPRAFF
TRBD1	TRBV27	TRBJ2-3	-	TGTGCCAGCAACAAATTACAGGGGGCGGGCACAGATACGCAGTATTTT	CASNKLQGAGTDTQYF
-	TRBV7-2	TRBJ1-2	few	TGTGCCAGCAGCAAGGACAACTTCTATGGCTACACCTTC	CASSKDNFYGYTF
TRBD2	TRBV18	TRBJ2-3	-	TGTGCCAGCTCACCTTTCACCATTGGACTAGCGGGGGAGGGCACAGATACGCAGTATTTT	CASSPFTIGLAGEGTDTQYF
TRBD1	TRBV20-1	TRBJ1-6	-	TGCAGTGCTAGTAGGGACAGGGGTTATTCACCCCTCCACTTT	CSASRDRGYSPLHF
-	TRBV6-2/TRBV6-3	TRBJ1-1	-	TGTGCCAGCAGTTACTCGGCCCAGATGAACACTGAAGCTTTCTTT	CASSYSAQMNTEAFF
-	TRBV10-3	TRBJ1-1	-	TGTGCCATCAAACAGGGTGACACTGAAGCTTTCTTT	CAIKQGDTEAFF
-	TRBV2	TRBJ2-1	-	TGTGCCAGCATGGAGGGTATGAATGAGCAGTTCTTC	CASMEGMNEQFF
TRBD1	TRBV5-1	TRBJ2-7	-	TGCGCCAGCAGCCCAGGACAGGACTACGAGCAGTACTTC	CASSPGQDYEQYF
-	TRBV4-2	TRBJ1-1	-	TGTGCCAGCAGCCAAGATATGTCAACGGGAACTGAAGCTTTCTTT	CASSQDMSTGTEAFF
TRBD1	TRBV10-1	TRBJ1-1	once	TGCGCCAGCAGTGAGTCGAGACAGGGGAACACTGAAGCTTTCTTT	CASSESRQGNTEAFF
TRBD1	TRBV7-9	TRBJ1-1	few	TGTGCCAGCAGCTGGGGACAGGGCGCCCATACAGGAGCTTTCTTT	CASSWGQGAHTGAFF
-	TRBV4-2	TRBJ1-5	-	TGTGCCAGCAGTGTCGAGGGTCCACCCTATAGCAATCAGCCCCAGCATTTT	CASSVEGPPYSNQPQHF
-	TRBV28	TRBJ1-4	-	TGTGCCAGCAGTTTTAGTGTGTTAAATGAAAAACTGTTTTTT	CASSFSVLNEKLFF
TRBD2	TRBV5-1	TRBJ2-2	-	TGCGCCAGCAGCCCCCCCACTAGCGGGGGTAAGGCCGGGGAGCTGTTTTTT	CASSPPTSGGKAGELFF
-	TRBV7-8	TRBJ2-6	-	TGTGCCAGCAGCCCCGGGACTCAACGTGGGGCCAACGTCCTGACTTTC	CASSPGTQRGANVLTF
TRBD1	TRBV5-1	TRBJ2-3	-	TGCGCCAGCAGCTTTGAACGACCAGGGGGCGCAGATACGCAGTATTTT	CASSFERPGGADTQYF
-	TRBV6-5	TRBJ1-1	-	TGTGCCAGCAATCAGAAGATTAACACTGAAGCTTTCTTT	CASNQKINTEAFF
TRBD1	TRBV6-5	TRBJ2-5	-	TGTGCCAGCAGTTACTTGACAGGGGGCCTCCAAGAGACCCAGTACTTC	CASSYLTGGLQETQYF
TRBD1	TRBV7-8	TRBJ2-5	once	TGTGCCAGCAGCGAACATACAGGGGCGGAGACCCAGTACTTC	CASSEHTGAETQYF
TRBD2	TRBV7-2	TRBJ2-5	-	TGTGCCAGCAGCTCGGGGGGGGGCCCAGAGACCCAGTACTTC	CASSSGGGPETQYF
-	TRBV4-2	TRBJ2-7	-	TGTGCCAGCAGCCAAGATCTAGACAGGCCGGCGGAGCAGTACTTC	CASSQDLDRPAEQYF
-	TRBV24-1	TRBJ2-5	-	TGTGCCACCAGTGATTTGGGGGGGGAGACCCAGTACTTC	CATSDLGGETQYF
TRBD2	TRBV7-6	TRBJ2-5	-	TGTGCCAGCAGCCTACTAGCGGTAGAGACCCAGTACTTC	CASSLLAVETQYF
-	TRBV10-3	TRBJ1-5	few	TGTGCCATCAGTCAGGACTCAAATAGCAATCAGCCCCAGCATTTT	CAISQDSNSNQPQHF